This paragraph reports one T cell receptor (beta chain). The data are from a study of blood T cell repertoires in COVID-19. On the study more broadly: From T cells, B-cell-depleted T cells, or PBMCs came the material, which was cDNA or gDNA.

Profiled with immunoSEQ multiplex PCR; TCRdb holds only in-frame clones, not every one. The data contain more than 200,000 clones, approximately 90% of them singletons. Germline V gene sequence: CDR1 LGHDT, CDR2 YNNKEL (reference sequence). This CDR3 contains 18 residues. Trimming stripped 0 bases from V and 4 bases from J, with 18 bases between. The clonotype comes from a woman in her forties who had recovered from COVID-19. The sample consisted of peripheral blood. This chain uses TRBV3-1 (or the pseudogene TRBV3-2) with TRBJ2-2; D might be TRBD1 (5 bases). CDR3 residues: CASSQDRRGAHVTGELFF. In DNA form, the CDR3 reads TGTGCCAGCAGCCAAGATCGAAGGGGCGCCCATGTCACCGGGGAGCTGTTTTTT.